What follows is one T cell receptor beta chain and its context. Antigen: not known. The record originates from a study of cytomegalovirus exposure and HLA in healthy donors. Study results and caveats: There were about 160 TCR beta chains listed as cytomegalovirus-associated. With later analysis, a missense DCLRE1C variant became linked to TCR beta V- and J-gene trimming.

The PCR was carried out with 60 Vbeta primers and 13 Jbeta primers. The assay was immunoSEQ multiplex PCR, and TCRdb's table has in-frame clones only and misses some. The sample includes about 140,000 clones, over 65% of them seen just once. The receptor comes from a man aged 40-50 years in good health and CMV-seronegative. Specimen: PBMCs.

The CDR3 DNA reads TGCGCCAGCAGCCTTGCAGCGGGAGGGGGCTTTTACGAGCAGTACTTC. The encoded protein is CASSLAAGGGFYEQYF. The V and J genes are TRBV4-1 and TRBJ2-7; 10 nucleotides align to TRBD2. The CDR3 totals 16 residues. The junction had 10 bases not matched to a gene; V was cut back by 4 bases and J by 4 bases. CDR1 and CDR2 (germline): MGHRA, YSYEKL.